These 16 T cell receptor beta chains were all obtained from the same sample, sequenced in a study of T-cell memory formation after mild COVID-19. A single record per CDR3 protein comes from TCRdb applying MiXCR to the 5' RACE reads. The sample includes about 210,000 distinct CDR3 sequences, over 9.5% seen only once; the top ten take 2.5% to 3.5%. Source material: PBMCs or a T cell subset sorted from them (not recorded which). The source of these receptors is a man younger than 30 who had mild COVID-19 (a few samples of this study predate the infection). Cell type and time point are not known.

This clonotype was recorded a few times. The genes are TRBV4-3 and TRBJ2-2, with a weak D call TRBD2 (6 bases). Germline V gives CDR1 LGHNA, CDR2 YSLEER. V lost 4 bases and J 0 bases, leaving 12 bases between the germline ends. This CDR3 comprises 16 residues. The CDR3 region has the DNA TGCGCCAGCAGCCCGCATACGGGGGCGAACACCGGGGAGCTGTTTTTT. This codes for CASSPHTGANTGELFF.

There are a few counts of this clonotype. The chain employs TRBV12-3 or TRBV12-4 and TRBJ1-5, with D unresolved. This CDR3 is 14 amino acids long. V was cut by 6 bases and J by 5 bases, with 14 bases left in between. In DNA, the CDR3 is TGTGCCAGCAGCTTACAGTCTCAGGATCAGCCCCAGCATTTT. It is translated as CASSLQSQDQPQHF.

This clonotype was counted at least ten times. The genes are TRBV9 and TRBJ2-3, with TRBD2 identical over 8 bases. The CDR3 contains 15 residues. J was trimmed by 6 bases and V by 4 bases; bases with no gene match: 10. CDR1 is SGDLS and CDR2 is YYNGEE in the germline V gene. DNA for the CDR3: TGTGCCAGCAGCTCGGGACTAGGGATGTTGGATACGCAGTATTTT. It specifies CASSSGLGMLDTQYF.

This clonotype was detected only a few times. The CDR3 spells CASSPGQGAIGYGYTF. In DNA, the CDR3 is TGTGCCAGCAGCCCCGGACAGGGGGCCATCGGCTATGGCTACACCTTC. The chain uses TRBV12-3 or TRBV12-4 and TRBJ1-2, with 11 bases matching TRBD1. CDR3 size: 16 residues. Trimming removed 6 bases from V and 4 bases from J; junction bases left unmatched: 10.

This clonotype has ten or more counts. This chain uses TRBV5-1 with TRBJ2-1, with a possible D match to TRBD2 (6 bases). The germline V and J ends were trimmed by 4 bases and 4 bases, with 18 bases remaining between them. CDR1 is SGHRS and CDR2 is YFSETQ in the germline V gene. The CDR3 covers 16 residues. The CDR3 sequence is CASSPGLHSLYNEQFF. The CDR3 DNA reads as TGCGCCAGCAGCCCGGGACTCCACTCGTTGTACAATGAGCAGTTCTTC. Combining the CDR3 with reference TRBV5-1 and TRBJ2-1 gives the whole variable domain KAGVTQTPRYLIKTRGQQVTLSCSPISGHRSVSWYQQTPGQGLQFLFEYFSETQRNKGNFPGRFSGRQFSNSRSEMNVSTLELGDSALYLCASSPGLHSLYNEQFFGPGTRLTVL.

This clonotype was observed many times. The J gene is TRBJ2-3, the V gene TRBV7-9; D is possibly TRBD2 (7 bases). Looked up from germline, CDR1 is SEHNR and CDR2 is FQNEAQ (reference sequence). The CDR3 sequence is 14 residues long. V lost 6 bases and J lost 6, with 16 bases in between. The CDR3 here is CASSRAGAGDTQYF. CDR3 sequence (DNA): TGTGCCAGCAGTAGGGCGGGGGCCGGGGATACGCAGTATTTT.

In this sample, this clonotype turned up many times. V and J are TRBV4-1 and TRBJ2-5; possibly TRBD1 or TRBD2 for D (5 bases each). Trimming removed 1 base at V and 4 bases at J, with 10 bases between. Germline loops: CDR1 MGHRA, CDR2 YSYEKL. There are 14 residues in the CDR3. The chain's CDR3 is CASSQGNGAETQYF. The CDR3 DNA reads as TGCGCCAGCAGCCAAGGGAACGGGGCAGAGACCCAGTACTTC.

This clonotype was seen a few times. The chain combines TRBV7-9 with TRBJ2-2, with a possible D match to TRBD1 (5 bases). V shed 4 bases and J shed 6 bases, with 12 bases lying between them. The germline CDR1 and CDR2 sequences are SEHNR and FQNEAQ (reference sequence). The CDR3 length is 14 residues. The CDR3 loop is CASSSDSISGELFF. CDR3 DNA sequence: TGTGCCAGCAGCTCAGACAGCATTTCCGGGGAGCTGTTTTTT.

This chain connects TRBV7-2 to TRBJ2-7; the match to TRBD2 covers 8 bases. Germline CDR1 reads SGHTA; CDR2 reads FQGNSA. Losses at the gene ends were 3 bases for V and 5 bases for J; bases not matched to a gene: 6. CDR3 length: 14 residues. CDR3 amino acids: CASSFRTSTHEQYF. CDR3 coding DNA: TGTGCCAGCAGCTTTAGGACTAGCACCCACGAGCAGTACTTC.

The V and J genes are TRBV6-5 and TRBJ1-5; D remains ambiguous. The germline V and J ends were trimmed by 6 bases and 2 bases, with 11 bases remaining between them. Germline CDR1 is MNHEY and CDR2 is SVGAGI. The CDR3 spans 14 residues. The chain's CDR3 is CASSRAVGNQPQHF. The CDR3 nucleotides are TGTGCCAGCAGCCGAGCGGTGGGCAATCAGCCCCAGCATTTT.

This clonotype has at least ten counts. The chain combines TRBV5-1 with TRBJ1-6; possibly TRBD1 for D (6 bases). V was trimmed by 4 bases and J by 16 bases, leaving 24 bases between them. CDR3 size: 15 residues. From germline, CDR1 is SGHRS and CDR2 YFSETQ. The CDR3 nucleotides are TGCGCCAGCAGCCGGGAGGGGGACCCCATTGAATTTCTCCACTTT. Translation: CASSREGDPIEFLHF.

This clonotype was picked up many times. V is TRBV20-1 and J is TRBJ2-7; 7 bases match TRBD1. Trimming removed 6 bases from V and 3 bases from J; junction bases left unmatched: 11. The CDR3 length is 14 residues. Germline V gene lookup returns CDR1 DFQATT and CDR2 SNEGSKA (reference sequence). The CDR3 sequence is CSAKSGTVFYEQYF. CDR3 in DNA: TGCAGTGCCAAATCCGGGACAGTATTCTACGAGCAGTACTTC.

The V gene is TRBV4-3, the J gene TRBJ1-3; D is ambiguous. CDR3 length: 13 amino acids. The V gene lost 0 bases and the J gene lost 9 bases, with 9 bases spanning the gap. From germline, CDR1 is LGHNA and CDR2 YSLEER. The CDR3 sequence is CASSQDPMGTIYF. Here the CDR3 DNA reads TGCGCCAGCAGCCAAGACCCCATGGGCACCATATATTTT.

The chain joins TRBV30 to TRBJ1-4; unclear D gene. V was shortened by 6 bases and J by 3 bases, with 5 bases between the two germline ends. The length of the CDR3 is 11 residues. Looked up from germline, CDR1 is GTSNPN and CDR2 is SVGIG (reference sequence). CDR3 amino acids: CACGANEKLFF. As DNA, the CDR3 is TGTGCCTGCGGCGCTAATGAAAAACTGTTTTTT. Based on the CDR3 plus reference TRBV30 and TRBJ1-4, the full variable domain is SQTIHQWPATLVQPVGSPLSLECTVEGTSNPNLYWYRQAAGRGLQLLFYSVGIGQISSEVPQNLSASRPQDRQFILSSKKLLLSDSGFYLCACGANEKLFFGSGTQLSVL.

This clonotype turned up a few times. The chain uses TRBV7-2 and TRBJ2-1; D might be TRBD1 (5 bases). CDR3 length: 15 amino acids. Germline V lookup: CDR1 SGHTA, CDR2 FQGNSA. V was clipped by 5 bases and J by 4 bases, with 15 bases between them. CDR3 sequence (DNA): TGTGCCAGCAGCCAAGATAGACAGATTTACAATGAGCAGTTCTTC. Translating it yields CASSQDRQIYNEQFF.

The CDR3 loop reads CASSPGPGGELFF. In DNA, the CDR3 is TGTGCCAGCAGCCCGGGACCCGGTGGGGAGCTGTTTTTT. J is TRBJ2-2 and V is TRBV9; D is possibly TRBD1 or TRBD2 (5 bases each). This CDR3 is 13 amino acids long. The germline V gene has CDR1 SGDLS and CDR2 YYNGEE. V shed 4 bases and J shed 8 bases, with 12 bases lying between them.